These 10 T cell receptor beta chains came from one sample sequenced in a study of OX40 agonist ivuxolimab in advanced cancers. Produced via immunoSEQ multiplex PCR; TCRdb's table is partial and in-frame only. The sample lists 70,000 to 95,000 clones; about 83% were seen once. Sequenced here: CD4+ or CD8+ T cells sorted from blood, sampled in a trial of the OX40 agonist ivuxolimab. The receptor source for this set is an adult with an advanced solid tumor such as melanoma, head and neck, liver or kidney cancer.

The gene calls are TRBV11-3 and TRBJ1-1, with 7 nucleotides matching TRBD1. The V gene end was trimmed by 0 bases and the J gene end by 0 bases; junction bases not matched to a gene: 10. The CDR3 runs 18 residues. Per germline, CDR1 SGHNT and CDR2 YENEEA. The CDR3 DNA sequence: TGTGCCAGCAGCTTAGATCCGGGACAGACGTACATGAACACTGAAGCTTTCTTT. Protein product: CASSLDPGQTYMNTEAFF.

This clone was observed a single time. This chain uses TRBV7-2 with TRBJ1-6, with D possibly matching TRBD1 (6 bases). The CDR3 extends over 14 amino acids. V was pared by 5 bases and J by 10 bases, with 15 bases between. From germline, CDR1 is SGHTA and CDR2 FQGNSA. CDR3 in DNA: TGTGCCAGCAGCCTCCGGGACAACCGATCACCCCTCCACTTT. It specifies CASSLRDNRSPLHF.

The genes are TRBV30 and TRBJ2-6; D is uncertain. The CDR3 loop spans 14 amino acids. Germline assignment: CDR1 GTSNPN and CDR2 SVGIG (reference sequence). V lost 5 bases and J lost 0, with 8 bases in between. In nucleotides, the CDR3 is TGTGCCTGGGGCCATACCTCTGGGGCCAACGTCCTGACTTTC. Residues: CAWGHTSGANVLTF.

This chain connects TRBV28 to TRBJ2-7, with 15 bases identical to TRBD2. V was pared by 6 bases and J by 4 bases, with 4 bases of the junction left unmatched. CDR3 length: 15 residues. From germline, CDR1 is MDHEN and CDR2 SYDVKM. The CDR3: CASSRTSGRAYEQYF. The CDR3 DNA reads TGTGCCAGCAGCCGGACTAGCGGGAGGGCATACGAGCAGTACTTC.

The rearrangement joins TRBV19 to TRBJ2-7, with D perhaps TRBD2 (5 bases). This CDR3 spans 12 amino acids. Germline V gives CDR1 LNHDA, CDR2 SQIVND (reference sequence). The V end lost 11 bases, the J end lost 3 bases, and 14 bases lay between the germline ends. The CDR3 DNA reads TGTGCCTGCGGTGACGGGAACTACGAGCAGTACTTC. Its translation: CACGDGNYEQYF.

The gene calls are TRBV11-1 and TRBJ1-1; no firm D call. This CDR3 comprises 14 residues. Germline CDR1 reads SGHAT; CDR2 reads FQDESV (reference sequence). The V gene lost 1 base and the J gene lost 1 base, with 7 bases spanning the gap. As DNA, the CDR3 is TGTGCCAGCAGCTTAGAGACAAGGAACACTGAAGCTTTCTTT. Amino acids: CASSLETRNTEAFF. The full variable domain, rest sourced from reference TRBV11-1 and TRBJ1-1, is EAEVAQSPRYKITEKSQAVAFWCDPISGHATLYWYRQILGQGPELLVQFQDESVVDDSQLPKDRFSAERLKGVDSTLKIQPAELGDSAMYLCASSLETRNTEAFFGQGTRLTVV.

V and J are TRBV7-2 and TRBJ1-2, with D possibly matching TRBD1 (5 bases). The germline V gene encodes CDR1 SGHTA and CDR2 FQGNSA. Trimming removed 2 bases from V and 0 bases from J, with 13 bases in between. The CDR3 spans 16 residues. CDR3: CASSLTGPASNYGYTF. The CDR3 region has the DNA TGTGCCAGCAGCTTAACAGGACCTGCTTCTAACTATGGCTACACCTTC. Based on the CDR3 plus reference TRBV7-2 and TRBJ1-2, the full variable domain is GAGVSQSPSNKVTEKGKDVELRCDPISGHTALYWYRQSLGQGLEFLIYFQGNSAPDKSGLPSDRFSAERTGGSVSTLTIQRTQQEDSAVYLCASSLTGPASNYGYTFGSGTRLTVV.

V gene TRBV7-3 combines with J gene TRBJ2-3; 8 bases are a match to TRBD2. The CDR3 is 16 residues long. The germline gives CDR1 SGHTA, CDR2 FQGTGA. V dropped 1 base and J dropped 4; count of bases not matched to a gene: 7. In DNA form, the CDR3 reads TGTGCCAGCAGCTTAAGCCCAGCGGGAGTCCCAGATACGCAGTATTTT. Protein sequence: CASSLSPAGVPDTQYF. The full variable domain, rest sourced from reference TRBV7-3 and TRBJ2-3, is GAGVSQTPSNKVTEKGKYVELRCDPISGHTALYWYRQSLGQGPEFLIYFQGTGAADDSGLPNDRFFAVRPEGSVSTLKIQRTERGDSAVYLCASSLSPAGVPDTQYFGPGTRLTVL.

The chain employs TRBV6-5 and TRBJ1-3; 7 positions agree with TRBD1. The junction had 3 bases not matched to a gene; V was cut back by 6 bases and J by 4 bases. Germline loops: CDR1 MNHEY, CDR2 SVGAGI. The CDR3 runs to 13 residues. The DNA for the CDR3 is TGTGCCAGCAGATCGACAGGGGGAAACACCATATATTTT. Its protein is CASRSTGGNTIYF.

This clone was observed a few times. This chain joins TRBV6-5 and TRBJ1-5; weak D call: TRBD1 (6 bases). V lost 6 bases to trimming and J lost 2 bases, with 8 bases between them. In germline, CDR1 is MNHEY, CDR2 SVGAGI. This CDR3 is built from 13 residues. The CDR3 sequence is CASSPGGNQPQHF. CDR3 sequence (DNA): TGTGCCAGCAGCCCAGGGGGCAATCAGCCCCAGCATTTT.